This TCR beta chain was recovered during a study of metastatic and nonmetastatic thyroid tumors. In the study overall: Malignant thyroid and benign thyroid patients provided blood and tumor or nodule tissue whose repertoires were compared.

Using MiXCR, TCRdb re-called clones from the PCR reads. The sample includes 20,000 to 25,000 clones, over 9.5% of them seen just once. Within the sample, this clone is medium-sized. Germline V gene sequence: CDR1 MDHEN, CDR2 SYDVKM. The CDR3 covers 16 residues. Losses at the gene ends were 7 bases for V and 2 bases for J; bases not matched to a gene: 12. Patients were all untreated before their thyroid surgery. The chain links TRBV28 to TRBJ2-7; TRBD2 matches at 9 bases. The sequence was obtained from a female donor with papillary thyroid cancer or a benign thyroid nodule (not recorded which). Some clones in this sample may be carry-over from other donors' samples. Sequences were obtained from blood. In DNA, the CDR3 is TGTGCCAGCAACCCTCTAGCGGGAAGCACAACCTACGAGCAGTACTTC. As protein: CASNPLAGSTTYEQYF.